This TCR beta chain was sequenced for a study of vaccination and CD4 T cells after COVID-19 (dated by TCRdb to between 2021 and 2023). For context, the study as a whole: Every convalescent patient had a positive nasal swab PCR test for SARS-CoV-2, with mild disease in 8 to 10 patients and severe disease in one. The convalescent cohort included six males and four females, with two Hispanic individuals, seven Caucasians, two Asians and one multiracial person. Two doses of either the Pfizer-BioNTech BNT162b2 vaccine (n=8) or the Moderna mRNA-1273 vaccine (n=2) were administered to participants. Post-COVID blood samples were collected from convalescent patients a median of around 100 days after diagnosis, with a range of roughly 30 to 170 days. Post-vaccine blood samples were collected a median of around 70 days after the second vaccine dose, ranging from about 14 to 241 days. Overlapping spike peptide pools from SARS-CoV-2 and from the common cold coronaviruses HCoV-NL63, HCoV-OC43 and HCoV-229E were used as culture stimuli. In control cultures, a CEFX viral epitope pool was used as positive control, an HIV-1 Nef peptide pool was used as negative control, or no peptide was added. In fewer than 12 COVID-19 convalescent patients and a few infection-naive healthy vaccine recipients, researchers compared the spike-specific CD4+ TCR repertoire from before mRNA vaccination with the repertoire from after.

Germline trimming amounts to 4 bases on V and 6 bases on J, with 6 as the count of junction bases outside the gene matches. The CDR3 numbers 14 residues from cysteine through phenylalanine. The kept DNA is CDR3 alone, 42 bases in frame from the first base. The germline V gene yields MDHEN for CDR1 and SYDVKM for CDR2. As regards this clonotype: Its antigen target is currently unknown. One base away there is no much larger clone; base qualities are not given.

The treatment or condition label for this specimen denotes: approximately nine-day PBMC culture with coronavirus spike peptide pools or control peptides (ViraFEST assay). The study used the ViraFEST assay, which expanded antigen-specific T cells with peptide pools and then identified expanded clonotypes by TCR sequencing. The positive SARS-CoV-2 PCR tests of the convalescent patients were dated from March to December 2020, before the Alpha, Beta and Delta variants emerged in the United States. Each well held about 1.8 million PBMCs cultured with roughly 10 ug/ml peptide pools in IMDM containing approximately 5% human AB serum and around 9 IU/ml IL-2. On days 3 and 7, half of the culture medium was replaced with fresh IL-2-containing medium. CD4+ T cells were isolated after 10 days of culture through negative selection using the EasySep CD4+ T cell isolation kit. PBMCs were separated from whole blood using Ficoll-Paque Plus gradient centrifugation and then either used fresh or cryopreserved at -140C. In general, triplicate wells were set up for every culture condition.

The study at large found these results: The number of convalescent patients in the study was relatively small, and the study did not examine early timepoints following natural infection. Of the vaccine-specific clones found in convalescent patients, nearly all (304 of 307) were mono-reactive for SARS-CoV-2 spike instead of being cross-reactive with common cold coronaviruses. Among the post-vaccine SARS-CoV-2-reactive clones in convalescent patients, a median approximately 90% showed up only after vaccination, which suggests vaccine-specific priming. The median number of SARS-CoV-2-reactive clonotypes rose from about 23 after infection to 38 after vaccination, but the change was not significant.

Libraries were built with PCR. TCR sequencing of DNA from cultured CD4+ T cells used the Oncomine TCR Beta short-read assay at the Johns Hopkins FTIC core. The QIAamp micro DNA kit was used to extract genomic DNA from the cultured CD4+ T cells. Oncomine TCR Beta libraries from cultured CD4+ T cells were pooled using unique dual indexes and sequenced on an Illumina iSeq 100. The original methods were these. Non-productive sequences were removed, and CDR3s not starting with C, not ending with F or W, or shorter than 7 amino acids were discarded. The MANAFEST web application was used to identify antigen-specific clonotypes by comparing peptide-stimulated wells against reference wells and other culture wells. To be called positive, a clone needed an FDR below 0.05, an odds ratio above 5, and a productive frequency above 0.1% in at least two of three replicate wells. Cross-reactive clonotypes were defined as significantly expanded in both SARS-CoV-2 spike wells and at least one common cold coronavirus spike condition. CDR3 homology was assessed with Levenshtein distances (stringdist) and unrooted phylogenetic trees (ape) in R version 3.6.1. TCRdb trimmed public reads at Q25 via fastp, called clones via MiXCR and kept in-frame beta chains. Each entry merges the rows of one CDR3 protein and shows their most common DNA and genes. TCRdb, rather than the study authors, made the V and J calls. This sample comprises around 13,000 distinct CDR3 sequences, 70% to 80% of them detected only once. The ten largest clones add up to less than 25% of the sample.

This clonotype was sampled from a human donor who had recovered from COVID-19. This sequence uses TRBV28 and TRBJ2-1, and TRBD2 aligns with 7 junction nucleotides. Input material: CD4+ T cells from blood, cultured in vitro. CDR3 protein: CASSSSGGTNEQFF. The DNA reads TGTGCCAGCAGTTCATCGGGAGGAACCAATGAGCAGTTCTTC.